The subject of this entry is one TCR beta chain. Clones were sequenced by immunoSEQ multiplex PCR, and TCRdb holds only the in-frame ones, with some missing. The top ten clones hold about 1.6% of a sample with over 150,000 clones, approximately 90% of them seen once. These data originate in a study of T cell responses to AZD1222 COVID-19 vaccine. Trimming stripped 1 base from V and 8 bases from J, with 25 bases between. The germline V gene encodes CDR1 SGHNT and CDR2 YYREEE (reference sequence). This CDR3 comprises 18 residues. The sample consisted of peripheral blood, taken on day 0 of AZD1222 vaccination. The clonotype originates from an adult in good health. The chain links TRBV5-4 to TRBJ2-1; D may be TRBD2 (5 bases). CDR3 region: CASSLRSGNSSTLHEQFF. The CDR3 nucleotides are TGTGCCAGCAGCTTGCGTTCGGGGAACAGTTCAACCCTTCATGAGCAGTTCTTC. The variable domain in full, with the rest retrieved from reference TRBV5-4 and TRBJ2-1, is ETGVTQSPTHLIKTRGQQVTLRCSSQSGHNTVSWYQQALGQGPQFIFQYYREEENGRGNFPPRFSGLQFPNYSSELNVNALELDDSALYLCASSLRSGNSSTLHEQFFGPGTRLTVL.